This TCR beta chain was recovered during a study of blood T cell repertoires in COVID-19. TCRdb's table, derived via immunoSEQ multiplex PCR, lists solely in-frame clones and lacks some. The top ten clones hold 1% to 1.5% of a sample with roughly 410,000 clones, around 89% of them seen once. The sequence came from a man aged 35 to 55 with acute or convalescent COVID-19. Specimen: peripheral blood.

CDR3: CASSPTGVRSYEQYF. CDR3 DNA: TGTGCCAGCAGTCCTACGGGAGTTCGCTCCTACGAGCAGTACTTC. J is TRBJ2-7 and V is TRBV28; tentative D call: TRBD2 (6 bases). CDR1 and CDR2 (germline): MDHEN, SYDVKM. Between the trimmed V and J ends, which lost 5 bases and 0 bases, there was a span of 14 bases. This CDR3 is 15 amino acids long.